Following are 18 T cell receptor beta chains from one sample sequenced in a study of T cell responses to AZD1222 COVID-19 vaccine. Clones were sequenced by immunoSEQ multiplex PCR, and TCRdb holds only the in-frame ones, with some missing. Here the sample spans 140,000 to 150,000 clones, roughly 90% being singletons. The source material was peripheral blood, sampled 28 days after the second AZD1222 dose. The receptors derive from an adult who received the AZD1222 COVID-19 vaccine.

The chain is built from TRBV2 and TRBJ1-1; unclear D gene. The germline V gene encodes CDR1 SNHLY and CDR2 FYNNEI. This CDR3 has 13 amino acids. With 6 bases removed from V and 1 base from J, the gap between germline ends came to 9 bases. CDR3 nucleotide sequence: TGTGCCAGCAGCCCGCCGGGGAACACTGAAGCTTTCTTT. It translates to CASSPPGNTEAFF. The full variable domain, with the rest looked up from reference TRBV2 and TRBJ1-1, is EPEVTQTPSHQVTQMGQEVILRCVPISNHLYFYWYRQILGQKVEFLVSFYNNEISEKSEIFDDQFSVERPDGSNFTLKIRSTKLEDSAMYFCASSPPGNTEAFFGQGTRLTVV.

The chain links TRBV9 to TRBJ1-1, with D perhaps matching TRBD1 (5 bases). Per the germline V gene, CDR1 is SGDLS and CDR2 is YYNGEE. The CDR3 loop spans 17 amino acids. V dropped 0 bases and J dropped 0 bases, with 15 bases sitting between them. The CDR3 DNA follows: TGTGCCAGCAGCGTAGAGACAGCTCTACCGGTGAACACTGAAGCTTTCTTT. It yields the protein CASSVETALPVNTEAFF.

The chain employs TRBV7-8 and TRBJ1-3; D not resolved. With 1 base removed from V and 3 bases from J, the gap between germline ends came to 7 bases. The CDR3 has 14 residues. Germline-derived CDR1 and CDR2 are SGHVS and FQNEAQ. The CDR3 bases are TGTGCCAGCAGCTTAGGGTCGATTGGAAACACCATATATTTT. Translated, it gives CASSLGSIGNTIYF.

The chain has TRBV24-1 and TRBJ1-1; TRBD1 aligns across 9 bases. This CDR3 has 14 amino acids. Germline V gene data show CDR1 as KGHDR and CDR2 as SFDVKD. With V trimmed by 4 bases and J by 4 bases, 3 bases remained unmatched. Here the CDR3 reads CATSDHRGPTEAFF. The CDR3 DNA reads TGTGCCACCAGTGACCACAGGGGGCCCACTGAAGCTTTCTTT.

The V call is TRBV11-3, the J call TRBJ2-1; D may be TRBD1 (6 bases). V lost 5 bases and J 4 bases, leaving 12 bases between the germline ends. The CDR3 extends over 14 amino acids. Germline V lookup: CDR1 SGHNT, CDR2 YENEEA. CDR3 bases: TGTGCCAGCAGCCCTATGGACAGTTACAATGAGCAGTTCTTC. This encodes CASSPMDSYNEQFF.

The rearrangement uses TRBV6-5 and TRBJ1-1, with D unclear. Germline CDR1 reads MNHEY; CDR2 reads SVGAGI. V was trimmed by 0 bases and J by 1 base, leaving 9 bases between them. The CDR3 runs 15 residues. The CDR3 loop is CASSYSGGSNTEAFF. The CDR3, as DNA: TGTGCCAGCAGTTACTCCGGCGGATCGAACACTGAAGCTTTCTTT.

J is TRBJ2-1 and V is TRBV19; 9 nucleotides line up with TRBD2. Per germline, CDR1 LNHDA and CDR2 SQIVND (reference sequence). After removal of 5 bases from V and 1 base from J, the junction contained 6 bases not matched to a gene. The CDR3 is 16 amino acids. CDR3 region: CASSSLAGVSYNEQFF. The CDR3 region has the DNA TGTGCCAGTAGTTCCTTAGCGGGAGTTTCCTACAATGAGCAGTTCTTC.

This sequence joins TRBV5-1 and TRBJ2-1; D perhaps matches TRBD2 (6 bases). The germline V and J ends were trimmed by 4 bases and 0 bases, with 23 bases remaining between them. The germline V gene has CDR1 SGHRS and CDR2 YFSETQ. The CDR3 is 19 amino acids. The CDR3 sequence: CASSLVGSGTAGSYNEQFF. The CDR3 DNA is TGCGCCAGCAGCCTAGTTGGTAGCGGTACCGCTGGCTCCTACAATGAGCAGTTCTTC.

V gene TRBV7-8 combines with J gene TRBJ2-7; tentatively, D is TRBD1 (6 bases). The CDR3 is made up of 14 amino acids. Germline CDR1 is SGHVS and CDR2 is FQNEAQ. The ends were cut back, 5 bases at V and 0 bases at J, with 11 bases in the middle. The CDR3 loop is CASSPRTDSYEQYF. CDR3 nucleotide sequence: TGTGCCAGCAGCCCGCGGACAGACTCCTACGAGCAGTACTTC.

This clone has more than one count but fewer than ten. V and J are TRBV7-2 and TRBJ2-2, with D maybe TRBD1 (6 bases). The CDR3 is 12 residues long. V was clipped by 5 bases and J by 9 bases, with 10 bases between them. CDR1 SGHTA and CDR2 FQGNSA come from the germline V gene. The CDR3 here is CASSTRDRELFF. The CDR3 nucleotides read TGTGCCAGCAGCACCCGGGACAGGGAGCTGTTTTTT.

The V call is TRBV7-8, the J call TRBJ1-5; D remains ambiguous. Germline lookup yields CDR1 SGHVS and CDR2 FQNEAQ. The CDR3 is 13 residues long. V lost 1 base and J 5 bases, leaving 6 bases between the germline ends. The CDR3 sequence: CASSLERYQPQHF. CDR3 coding DNA: TGTGCCAGCAGCTTAGAAAGGTATCAGCCCCAGCATTTT.

The rearrangement joins TRBV24-1 to TRBJ2-7; unclear D gene. The germline V gene has CDR1 KGHDR and CDR2 SFDVKD. The CDR3 sequence is 13 residues long. The V end lost 6 bases, the J end lost 0 bases, and 8 bases lay between the germline ends. The CDR3 sequence: CATSTPNSYEQYF. CDR3 nucleotides: TGTGCCACCAGTACTCCCAACTCCTACGAGCAGTACTTC.

The chain combines TRBV28 with TRBJ1-2; perhaps TRBD1 as D (6 bases). Germline V gives CDR1 MDHEN, CDR2 SYDVKM. V was clipped by 9 bases and J by 4 bases, with 18 bases between them. This CDR3 is built from 14 residues. The CDR3 DNA follows: TGTGCCAGGGGGACGCGGGGGCGCACCTATGGCTACACCTTC. It specifies CARGTRGRTYGYTF.

The J gene is TRBJ2-2, the V gene TRBV9, with unresolved D. CDR3 length: 14 residues. From germline, CDR1 is SGDLS and CDR2 YYNGEE. V lost 0 bases to trimming and J lost 3 bases, with 6 bases between them. CDR3 protein: CASSVAQYTGELFF. In nucleotides, the CDR3 is TGTGCCAGCAGCGTAGCCCAATACACCGGGGAGCTGTTTTTT.

The gene calls are TRBV18 and TRBJ1-4, with TRBD1 as a possible D gene (5 bases). The CDR3 loop spans 15 amino acids. Germline CDR1 and CDR2: KGHSH and LQKENI. The V gene lost 0 bases and the J gene lost 5 bases, with 10 bases spanning the gap. The chain's CDR3 is CASSPPWGENEKLFF. CDR3 in DNA: TGTGCCAGCTCACCACCCTGGGGGGAGAATGAAAAACTGTTTTTT.

This chain joins TRBV14 and TRBJ1-2, with D hard to call. V lost 5 bases, J lost 5 bases, and 12 bases lay in between. The CDR3 length is 13 residues. CDR1 SGHDN and CDR2 FVKESK come from the germline V gene. DNA for the CDR3: TGTGCCAGCAGCGCGGATTTTCCGTATGGCTACACCTTC. Its protein product is CASSADFPYGYTF. Combining the CDR3 with reference TRBV14 and TRBJ1-2 gives the whole variable domain EAGVTQFPSHSVIEKGQTVTLRCDPISGHDNLYWYRRVMGKEIKFLLHFVKESKQDESGMPNNRFLAERTGGTYSTLKVQPAELEDSGVYFCASSADFPYGYTFGSGTRLTVV.

V is TRBV18 and J is TRBJ2-5, with a weak D call TRBD2 (6 bases). With 8 bases removed from V and 4 bases from J, the gap between germline ends came to 8 bases. The length of the CDR3 is 11 residues. The germline CDR1 and CDR2 sequences are KGHSH and LQKENI. The CDR3 sequence: CASLGGETQYF. The DNA for the CDR3 is TGTGCCAGCCTGGGAGGAGAGACCCAGTACTTC.

The V call is TRBV24-1, the J call TRBJ1-2; D not certain. The germline CDR1 and CDR2 sequences are KGHDR and SFDVKD. V lost 5 bases to trimming and J lost 0 bases, with 12 bases between them. The CDR3 is 15 amino acids. The CDR3 nucleotides read TGTGCCACCAGTGGCGAGACGGAATCTAACTATGGCTACACCTTC. Its translation is CATSGETESNYGYTF.